The sequence of this T cell receptor (beta chain) was determined in a study of graft-versus-host responses after intestinal transplantation. This clone was detected only a few times. There were 200,000 CFSE-labeled responder cells plated together with 200,000 irradiated, violet-dye-labeled stimulator cells. Proliferating CFSE-low CD3+CD4+ and CD3+CD8+ responders were sorted after the reaction. V lost 4 bases and J 9 bases, leaving 13 bases between the germline ends. Germline lookup yields CDR1 LNHDA and CDR2 SQIVND (reference sequence). This CDR3 is 14 amino acids long. The data were produced by immunoSEQ multiplex PCR, yet TCRdb's version contains in-frame clones alone and is incomplete. Altogether around 10,000 clones are present, roughly 30% being singletons, with the ten largest covering over 1.5%.

The clonotype was recovered from a human patient who was an organ donor for intestinal transplantation. Sequencing used alloreactive CD4+ T cells from a mixed lymphocyte reaction culture, obtained before transplantation. As for subset: CFSE-low proliferating T cells sorted from roughly 6-day pre-transplant mixed lymphocyte reaction (GvH or HvG direction). V is TRBV19 and J is TRBJ1-6; D possibly corresponds to TRBD1 (6 bases). The CDR3 nucleotides read TGTGCCAGTAGTAATCAACAGGGAAGTTCACCCCTCCACTTT. Protein sequence: CASSNQQGSSPLHF.